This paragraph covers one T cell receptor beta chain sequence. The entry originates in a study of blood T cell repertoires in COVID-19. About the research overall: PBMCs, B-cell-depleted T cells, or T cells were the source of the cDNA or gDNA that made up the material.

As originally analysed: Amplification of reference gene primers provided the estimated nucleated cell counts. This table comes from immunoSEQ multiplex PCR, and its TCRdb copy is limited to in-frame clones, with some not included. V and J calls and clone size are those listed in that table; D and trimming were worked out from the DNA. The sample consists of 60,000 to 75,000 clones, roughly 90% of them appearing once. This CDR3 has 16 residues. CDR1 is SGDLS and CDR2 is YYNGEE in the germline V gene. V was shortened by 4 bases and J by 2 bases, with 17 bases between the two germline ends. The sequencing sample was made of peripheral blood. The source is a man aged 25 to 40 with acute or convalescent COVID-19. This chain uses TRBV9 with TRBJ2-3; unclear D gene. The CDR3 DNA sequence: TGTGCCAGCAGCACCAGTGACATAAACCCCACAGATACGCAGTATTTT. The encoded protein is CASSTSDINPTDTQYF.